This TCR beta chain was profiled in a study of T cell responses to AZD1222 COVID-19 vaccine. In germline, CDR1 is MNHEY, CDR2 SMNVEV (reference sequence). The CDR3 length is 17 residues. V dropped 6 bases and J dropped 9; count of bases not matched to a gene: 15. Findings and limits, study-wide: Recipients of two AZD1222 doses showed rising Spike-specific TCR breadth and depth. Dominant at 160-218 and 743-854, vaccine-associated CD4 TCRs also spanned spike.

Repertoires were generated with immunoSEQ multiplex PCR, while TCRdb's copy carries only in-frame clones and drops some. In the table there are 98,000 or so clones, around nine tenths of which are singletons. In regard to this clone: As yet, its antigen is unknown.

The source of this sequence is an adult who received the MenACWY meningococcal vaccine as a control. The chain employs TRBV27 and TRBJ2-2; 11 nucleotides agree with TRBD2. Source: peripheral blood, taken 28 days after the second dose of the MenACWY control vaccine. The CDR3 nucleotides read TGTGCCAGCAGCCGCCCCCATTCTAGCGGGGGGACAAGGGAGCTGTTTTTT. It specifies CASSRPHSSGGTRELFF.